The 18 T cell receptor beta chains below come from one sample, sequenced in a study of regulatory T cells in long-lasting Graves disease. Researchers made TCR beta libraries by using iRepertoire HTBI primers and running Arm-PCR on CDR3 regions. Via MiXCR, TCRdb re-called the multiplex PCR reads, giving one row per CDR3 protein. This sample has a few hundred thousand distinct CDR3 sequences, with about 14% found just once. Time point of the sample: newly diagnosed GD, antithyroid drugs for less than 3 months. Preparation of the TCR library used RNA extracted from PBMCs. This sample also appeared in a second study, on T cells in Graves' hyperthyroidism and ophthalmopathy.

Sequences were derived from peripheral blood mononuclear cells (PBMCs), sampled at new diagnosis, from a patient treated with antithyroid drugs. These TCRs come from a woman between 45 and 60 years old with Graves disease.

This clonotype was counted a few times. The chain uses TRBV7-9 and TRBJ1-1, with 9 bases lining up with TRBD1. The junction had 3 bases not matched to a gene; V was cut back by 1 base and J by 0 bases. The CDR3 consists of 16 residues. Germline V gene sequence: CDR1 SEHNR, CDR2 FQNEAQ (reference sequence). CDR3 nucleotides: TGTGCCAGCAGCTTAGGTCGGACAGGGGTGAACACTGAAGCTTTCTTT. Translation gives CASSLGRTGVNTEAFF.

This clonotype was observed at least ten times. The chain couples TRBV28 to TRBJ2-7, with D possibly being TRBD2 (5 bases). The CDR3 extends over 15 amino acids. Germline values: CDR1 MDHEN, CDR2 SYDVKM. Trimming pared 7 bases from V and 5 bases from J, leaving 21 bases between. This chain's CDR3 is CASNPGWGAPHEQYF. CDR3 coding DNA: TGTGCCAGCAACCCGGGGTGGGGAGCCCCCCACGAGCAGTACTTC.

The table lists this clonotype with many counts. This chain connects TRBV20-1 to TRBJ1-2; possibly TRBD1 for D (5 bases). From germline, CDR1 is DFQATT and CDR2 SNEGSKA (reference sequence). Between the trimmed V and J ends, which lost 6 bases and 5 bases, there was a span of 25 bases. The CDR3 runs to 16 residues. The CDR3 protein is CSARGPRRGISYGYTF. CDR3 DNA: TGCAGTGCCCGTGGTCCCCGAAGGGGAATAAGTTATGGCTACACCTTC.

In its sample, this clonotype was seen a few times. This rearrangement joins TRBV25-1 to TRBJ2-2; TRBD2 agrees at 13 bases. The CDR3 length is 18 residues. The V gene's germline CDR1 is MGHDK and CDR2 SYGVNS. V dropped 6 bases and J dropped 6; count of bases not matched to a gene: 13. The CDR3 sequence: CASSTPPGGTSGAGELFF. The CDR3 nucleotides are TGTGCCAGCAGCACTCCTCCCGGGGGGACTAGCGGGGCCGGGGAGCTGTTTTTT.

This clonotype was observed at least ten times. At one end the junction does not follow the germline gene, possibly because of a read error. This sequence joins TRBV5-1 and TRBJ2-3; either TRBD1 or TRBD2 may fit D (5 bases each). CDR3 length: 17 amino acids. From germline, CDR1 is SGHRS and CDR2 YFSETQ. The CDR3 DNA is TGTGCCAGCAGCTTGGCCGGGACCAATCAACGCACAGATACGCAGTATTTT. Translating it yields CASSLAGTNQRTDTQYF. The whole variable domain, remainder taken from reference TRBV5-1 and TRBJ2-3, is KAGVTQTPRYLIKTRGQQVTLSCSPISGHRSVSWYQQTPGQGLQFLFEYFSETQRNKGNFPGRFSGRQFSNSRSEMNVSTLELGDSALYLCASSLAGTNQRTDTQYFGPGTRLTVL.

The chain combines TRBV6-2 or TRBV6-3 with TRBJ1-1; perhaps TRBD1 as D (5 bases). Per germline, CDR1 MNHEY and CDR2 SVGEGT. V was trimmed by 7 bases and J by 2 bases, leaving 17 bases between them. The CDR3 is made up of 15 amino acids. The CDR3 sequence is CASTRGATLNTEAFF. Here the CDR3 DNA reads TGTGCCAGCACCCGAGGGGCAACCTTAAACACTGAAGCTTTCTTT.

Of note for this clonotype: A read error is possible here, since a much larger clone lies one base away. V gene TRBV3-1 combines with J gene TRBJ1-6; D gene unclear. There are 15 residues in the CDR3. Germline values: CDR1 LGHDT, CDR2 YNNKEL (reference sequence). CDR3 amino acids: CASSQGALNIAPPHF. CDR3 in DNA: TGTGCCAGCAGCCAAGGGGCTCTTAATATTGCACCCCCCCACTTT.

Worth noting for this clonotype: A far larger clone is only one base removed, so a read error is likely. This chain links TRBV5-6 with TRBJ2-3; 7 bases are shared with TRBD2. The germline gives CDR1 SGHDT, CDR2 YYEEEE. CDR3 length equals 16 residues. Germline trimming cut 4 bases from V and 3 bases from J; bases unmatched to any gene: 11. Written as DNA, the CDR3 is TGTGCCAGCAGCCGAGGGGTGGGAGCGGGAACAGATACGCAGTATTTT. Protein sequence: CASSRGVGAGTDTQYF.

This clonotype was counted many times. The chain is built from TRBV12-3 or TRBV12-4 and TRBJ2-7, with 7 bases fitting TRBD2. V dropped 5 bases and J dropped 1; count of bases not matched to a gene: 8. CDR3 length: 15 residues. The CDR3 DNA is TGTGCCAGCAGTCCCAGGGACTACTTATCCTACGAGCAGTACTTC. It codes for CASSPRDYLSYEQYF.

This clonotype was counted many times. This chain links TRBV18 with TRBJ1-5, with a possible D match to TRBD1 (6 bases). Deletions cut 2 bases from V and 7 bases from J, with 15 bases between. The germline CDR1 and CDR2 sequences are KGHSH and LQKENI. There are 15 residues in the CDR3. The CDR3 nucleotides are TGTGCCAGCTCACCAGGGGGCGATCAAACGCAGCCCCAGCATTTT. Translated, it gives CASSPGGDQTQPQHF.

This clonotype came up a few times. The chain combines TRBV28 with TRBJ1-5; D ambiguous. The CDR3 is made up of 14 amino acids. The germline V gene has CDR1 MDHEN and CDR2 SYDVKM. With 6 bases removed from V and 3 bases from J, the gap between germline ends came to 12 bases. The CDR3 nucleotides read TGTGCCAGCAGGAGGAGCAGTAACAATCAGCCCCAGCATTTT. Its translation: CASRRSSNNQPQHF.

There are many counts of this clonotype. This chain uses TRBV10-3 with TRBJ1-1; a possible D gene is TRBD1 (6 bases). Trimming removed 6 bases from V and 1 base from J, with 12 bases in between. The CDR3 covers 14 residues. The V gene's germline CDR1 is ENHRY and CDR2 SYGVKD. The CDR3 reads CAISTGQTNTEAFF. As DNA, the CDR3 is TGTGCCATCAGCACAGGACAGACGAACACTGAAGCTTTCTTT.

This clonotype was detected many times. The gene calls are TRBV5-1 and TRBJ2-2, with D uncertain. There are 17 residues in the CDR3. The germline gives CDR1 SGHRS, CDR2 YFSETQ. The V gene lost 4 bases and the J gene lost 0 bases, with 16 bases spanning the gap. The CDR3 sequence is CASSPGVASTNTGELFF. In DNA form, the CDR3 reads TGCGCCAGCAGCCCCGGAGTGGCCAGCACGAACACCGGGGAGCTGTTTTTT.

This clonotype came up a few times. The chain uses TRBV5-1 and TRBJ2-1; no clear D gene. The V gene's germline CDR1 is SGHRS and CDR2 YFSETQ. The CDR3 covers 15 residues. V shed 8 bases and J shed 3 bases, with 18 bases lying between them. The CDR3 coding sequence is TGCGCCAGTGCTGCGGCTAGTGTGAGCTACAATGAGCAGTTCTTC. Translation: CASAAASVSYNEQFF.

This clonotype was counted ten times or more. The CDR3 reads CASSLYARDRDEQFF. The CDR3 nucleotides read TGTGCCAGCAGTTTATACGCCCGGGACAGGGATGAGCAGTTCTTC. V is TRBV27 and J is TRBJ2-1; 9 bases fit TRBD1. The CDR3 is made up of 15 amino acids. V shed 1 base, J shed 8 bases, and the junction held 6 bases outside the gene matches. Per germline, CDR1 MNHEY and CDR2 SMNVEV (reference sequence).

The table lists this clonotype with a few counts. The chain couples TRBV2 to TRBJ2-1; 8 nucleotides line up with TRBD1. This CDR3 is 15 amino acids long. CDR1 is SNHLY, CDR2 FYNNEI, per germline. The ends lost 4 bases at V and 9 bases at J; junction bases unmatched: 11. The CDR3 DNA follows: TGTGCCAGCAGTGGGTCGGACAGGGATTTGGGTGAGCAGTTCTTC. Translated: CASSGSDRDLGEQFF. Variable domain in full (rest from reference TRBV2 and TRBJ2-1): EPEVTQTPSHQVTQMGQEVILRCVPISNHLYFYWYRQILGQKVEFLVSFYNNEISEKSEIFDDQFSVERPDGSNFTLKIRSTKLEDSAMYFCASSGSDRDLGEQFFGPGTRLTVL.

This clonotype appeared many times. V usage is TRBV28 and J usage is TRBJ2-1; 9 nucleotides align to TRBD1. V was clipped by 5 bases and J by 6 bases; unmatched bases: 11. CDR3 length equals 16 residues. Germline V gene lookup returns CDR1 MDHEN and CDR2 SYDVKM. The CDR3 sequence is CASSDPGQGLRNEQFF. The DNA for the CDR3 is TGTGCCAGCAGTGATCCGGGACAGGGTCTTCGCAATGAGCAGTTCTTC.

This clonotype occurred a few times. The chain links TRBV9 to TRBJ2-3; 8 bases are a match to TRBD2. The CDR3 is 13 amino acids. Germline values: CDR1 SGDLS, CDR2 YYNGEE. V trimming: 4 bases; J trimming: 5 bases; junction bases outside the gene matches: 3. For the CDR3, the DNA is TGTGCCAGCAGCTCCGGGGGGGGAGATACGCAGTATTTT. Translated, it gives CASSSGGGDTQYF.